Detailed here is one TCR beta chain. Its antigen is still unknown. The junction and the germline gene differ at one end; a read error may be behind it. This record belongs to a study of post-analysis software for immune sequencing data. This CDR3 comprises 14 residues. Germline CDR1 MDHEN, CDR2 SYDVKM. Unique molecular identifiers were carried by the TCR beta cDNA libraries. Each sample of about 0.95 to 11 million input T cells yielded roughly 500,000 cDNA molecules, so each molecule approximated one T cell. From the PCR reads, TCRdb called clonotypes with MiXCR, one entry per CDR3 protein. The sample consists of about 540,000 distinct CDR3 sequences, 30% to 40% of them appearing once. General study findings and limits: Relative to controls, patients with multiple sclerosis showed significantly lower normalized Chao1 diversity. Patients used about 5 TRBV segments, including TRBV5-6, TRBV5-1 and TRBV20-1, more often than controls.

The source material was blood. The genes are TRBV28 and TRBJ2-7; no clear D gene. The sequence came from a girl between 2 and 17 years old with multiple sclerosis. The CDR3 here is CAGSLDESSYEQYF. The DNA for the CDR3 is TGTGCCGGCAGTTTAGATGAGAGCTCCTACGAGCAGTACTTC.